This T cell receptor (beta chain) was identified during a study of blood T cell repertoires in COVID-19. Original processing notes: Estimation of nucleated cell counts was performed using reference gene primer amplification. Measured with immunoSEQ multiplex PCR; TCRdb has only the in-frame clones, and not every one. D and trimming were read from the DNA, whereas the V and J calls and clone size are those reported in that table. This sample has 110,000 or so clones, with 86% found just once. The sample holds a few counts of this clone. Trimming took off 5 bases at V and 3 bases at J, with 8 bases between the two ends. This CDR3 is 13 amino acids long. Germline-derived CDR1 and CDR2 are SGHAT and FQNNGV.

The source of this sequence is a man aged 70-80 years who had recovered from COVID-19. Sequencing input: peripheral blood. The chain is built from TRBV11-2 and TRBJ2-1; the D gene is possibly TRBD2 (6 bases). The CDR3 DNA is TGTGCCAGCAGCGTAGCGGTCTACAATGAGCAGTTCTTC. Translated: CASSVAVYNEQFF.